The 21 T cell receptor beta chains in this list originate from one sample, sequenced in a study of T cell changes during pregnancy in multiple sclerosis. The protocol was immunoSEQ multiplex PCR, while the TCRdb copy is restricted to in-frame clones and leaves out a portion. The table shows 50,000 to 60,000 clones, with approximately 89% occurring only once. The material sequenced was peripheral blood, taken after pregnancy. The receptors originated from a female donor in good health, enrolled as a control in a pregnancy study.

This clone was observed a single time. The genes are TRBV18 and TRBJ2-4; 11 bases match TRBD1. Germline-derived CDR1 and CDR2 are KGHSH and LQKENI. The J segment lost 8 bases and the V segment lost 3 bases, leaving 0 bases of the junction unmatched. This CDR3 is 13 amino acids long. CDR3 protein: CASSPGQGDIQYF. In DNA form, the CDR3 reads TGTGCCAGCTCACCGGGACAGGGGGACATTCAGTACTTC.

V usage is TRBV7-9 and J usage is TRBJ1-1; D is unresolved. Germline V lookup: CDR1 SEHNR, CDR2 FQNEAQ (reference sequence). V dropped 1 base and J dropped 5 bases, with 8 bases sitting between them. The CDR3 covers 13 residues. The CDR3: CASSLGGMTEAFF. In DNA, the CDR3 is TGTGCCAGCAGCTTAGGAGGGATGACTGAAGCTTTCTTT.

The rearrangement joins TRBV6-5 to TRBJ1-1; D may be TRBD1 (5 bases). The CDR3 contains 14 residues. The ends were cut back, 2 bases at V and 1 base at J, with 8 bases in the middle. Germline V gene lookup returns CDR1 MNHEY and CDR2 SVGAGI. The CDR3 here is CASSYSGGNTEAFF. CDR3 in DNA: TGTGCCAGCAGTTACAGCGGGGGGAACACTGAAGCTTTCTTT.

The sample holds one count of this clone. The CDR3 bases are TGTGCCAGCAGTGAAGCAGGGGGGGCGAACGAGCAGTACTTC. It encodes CASSEAGGANEQYF. The chain joins TRBV6-1 to TRBJ2-7; maybe TRBD2 (7 bases). V was cut by 0 bases and J by 5 bases, with 11 bases left in between. The CDR3 totals 14 residues. CDR1 MNHNS and CDR2 SASEGT come from the germline V gene.

This clone was detected once. This chain connects TRBV9 to TRBJ2-5; 7 bases map to TRBD2. The V segment lost 0 bases and the J segment 2 bases; nucleotides outside the gene matches: 1. Per germline, CDR1 SGDLS and CDR2 YYNGEE. This CDR3 comprises 14 residues. In DNA, the CDR3 is TGTGCCAGCAGCGTAGGACTAGCTCAAGAGACCCAGTACTTC. It encodes CASSVGLAQETQYF.

The V gene is TRBV4-2, the J gene TRBJ2-1, with TRBD2 as a possible D gene (6 bases). V was trimmed by 4 bases and J by 3 bases, leaving 13 bases between them. This CDR3 is 15 amino acids long. The germline gives CDR1 LGHNA, CDR2 YNFKEQ. CDR3 residues: CASSLGGGDYNEQFF. The CDR3 DNA sequence: TGTGCCAGCAGCCTGGGCGGCGGGGACTACAATGAGCAGTTCTTC.

The chain joins TRBV5-1 to TRBJ2-5, with D hard to call. Trimming took off 0 bases at V and 1 base at J, with 4 bases between the two ends. CDR3 length: 13 residues. Looked up from germline, CDR1 is SGHRS and CDR2 is YFSETQ. CDR3 residues: CASSLGRQETQYF. The CDR3 region has the DNA TGCGCCAGCAGCTTGGGTCGCCAAGAGACCCAGTACTTC.

The chain uses TRBV7-9 and TRBJ2-1; tentatively, D is TRBD1 (7 bases). V lost 5 bases, J lost 11 bases, and 22 bases lay in between. Germline loops: CDR1 SEHNR, CDR2 FQNEAQ (reference sequence). The CDR3 has 15 amino acids. For the CDR3, the DNA is TGTGCCAGCAGCGAACGACAGGGAGCGGGCCACAAGCAGTTCTTC. It is translated as CASSERQGAGHKQFF.

This chain links TRBV7-3 with TRBJ2-1; 12 nucleotides align to TRBD2. This CDR3 has 16 amino acids. V gave up 5 bases and J gave up 1 base; unmatched junction bases: 3. CDR1 is SGHTA and CDR2 is FQGTGA in the germline V gene. This CDR3 reads CASSLTSGRSYNEQFF. DNA for the CDR3: TGTGCCAGCAGCCTTACTAGCGGGAGGTCCTACAATGAGCAGTTCTTC. The full variable domain, its missing parts supplied by reference TRBV7-3 and TRBJ2-1, is GAGVSQTPSNKVTEKGKYVELRCDPISGHTALYWYRQSLGQGPEFLIYFQGTGAADDSGLPNDRFFAVRPEGSVSTLKIQRTERGDSAVYLCASSLTSGRSYNEQFFGPGTRLTVL.

The chain links TRBV4-3 to TRBJ1-2; the D gene is possibly TRBD1 (5 bases). This CDR3 region has 16 residues. Deletions cut 4 bases from V and 2 bases from J, with 17 bases between. CDR1 is LGHNA and CDR2 is YSLEER in the germline V gene. For the CDR3, the DNA is TGCGCCAGCAGCCGTGGAAACAGGCAGCCGAACTATGGCTACACCTTC. Translation: CASSRGNRQPNYGYTF.

The chain combines TRBV6-4 with TRBJ2-1; 11 bases align to TRBD2. Trimming removed 5 bases from V and 7 bases from J; junction bases left unmatched: 7. The CDR3 spans 15 residues. Germline loops: CDR1 MRHNA, CDR2 SNTAGT. The CDR3 bases are TGTGCCAGCAGTAAGACTAGCGGGAAGGAGAATGAGCAGTTCTTC. It codes for CASSKTSGKENEQFF.

V is TRBV10-2 and J is TRBJ2-6, with unresolved D. Germline lookup yields CDR1 WSHSY and CDR2 SAAADI. The V gene lost 0 bases and the J gene lost 0 bases, with 6 bases spanning the gap. The CDR3 length is 16 residues. Written as DNA, the CDR3 is TGCGCCAGCAGTGAGTCGATCAGCTCTGGGGCCAACGTCCTGACTTTC. Its protein is CASSESISSGANVLTF.

The sample holds one count of this clone. The V and J genes are TRBV7-2 and TRBJ1-1; 9 nucleotides agree with TRBD1. The CDR3 is 17 amino acids. Looked up from germline, CDR1 is SGHTA and CDR2 is FQGNSA. Trimming took 1 base from V and 1 from J; bases not matched to a gene: 7. CDR3 sequence reads: CASSLVPGQGRNTEAFF. The CDR3 bases are TGTGCCAGCAGCTTAGTGCCGGGACAGGGAAGGAACACTGAAGCTTTCTTT.

This sequence joins TRBV28 and TRBJ2-5, with D possibly TRBD2 on 6 matching bases. The germline V gene has CDR1 MDHEN and CDR2 SYDVKM. This CDR3 contains 15 residues. Trimming shortened V by 6 bases and J by 4 bases, and 18 bases separated the two germline ends. The chain's CDR3 is CASSRRQTRGETQYF. The CDR3 DNA sequence: TGTGCCAGCAGCCGTCGACAGACTAGGGGAGAGACCCAGTACTTC.

V is TRBV27 and J is TRBJ1-2; the match to TRBD1 covers 8 bases. This CDR3 region has 13 residues. V shed 3 bases and J 8 bases; nucleotides not matched to a gene: 5. The V gene's germline CDR1 is MNHEY and CDR2 SMNVEV (reference sequence). This CDR3 reads CASSFARGLGYTF. The CDR3 nucleotides are TGTGCCAGCAGTTTTGCCAGGGGGCTCGGCTACACCTTC.

This chain uses TRBV6-5 with TRBJ2-7; TRBD2 is a possible D gene (6 bases). The germline V gene has CDR1 MNHEY and CDR2 SVGAGI. Trimming cost V 2 bases and J 0 bases, with 11 bases left between them. The CDR3 totals 15 residues. The CDR3 is CASSYGGSGSYEQYF. CDR3 coding DNA: TGTGCCAGCAGTTACGGAGGTAGCGGCTCCTACGAGCAGTACTTC.

This clone was detected once. The chain joins TRBV2 to TRBJ2-2; possibly TRBD2 for D (6 bases). CDR3 length: 14 amino acids. The germline gives CDR1 SNHLY, CDR2 FYNNEI. Trimming shortened V by 7 bases and J by 7 bases, and 16 bases separated the two germline ends. This CDR3 reads CASITGGENGELFF. In DNA, the CDR3 is TGTGCCAGCATTACGGGCGGGGAGAACGGGGAGCTGTTTTTT. Full variable domain (missing parts from reference TRBV2 and TRBJ2-2): EPEVTQTPSHQVTQMGQEVILRCVPISNHLYFYWYRQILGQKVEFLVSFYNNEISEKSEIFDDQFSVERPDGSNFTLKIRSTKLEDSAMYFCASITGGENGELFFGEGSRLTVL.

The J gene is TRBJ2-7, the V gene TRBV28; D not resolved. CDR1 is MDHEN and CDR2 is SYDVKM in the germline V gene. Trimming took off 5 bases at V and 2 bases at J, with 16 bases between the two ends. This CDR3 contains 15 residues. For the CDR3, the DNA is TGTGCCAGCAGTCCTGCCGGGTCTTTGGCCTACGAGCAGTACTTC. It translates to CASSPAGSLAYEQYF.

The V and J genes are TRBV6-5 and TRBJ1-2, with TRBD1 identical over 8 bases. The CDR3 has 14 residues. The V gene's germline CDR1 is MNHEY and CDR2 SVGAGI. Trimming at V came to 6 bases and at J to 5 bases, leaving 8 bases not matched to a gene. The CDR3 is CASRSYTGGYGYTF. Written as DNA, the CDR3 is TGTGCCAGCAGATCATACACAGGGGGTTATGGCTACACCTTC.

The chain carries TRBV19 and TRBJ1-1, with 7 nucleotides matching TRBD1. CDR1 and CDR2 (germline): LNHDA, SQIVND (reference sequence). V gave up 6 bases and J gave up 5 bases; unmatched junction bases: 6. CDR3 size: 13 residues. The CDR3 loop is CASSQGGRTEAFF. In DNA form, the CDR3 reads TGTGCCAGTAGCCAGGGGGGAAGAACTGAAGCTTTCTTT.

The V call is TRBV15, the J call TRBJ1-1; D may be TRBD1 (5 bases). Trimming took off 8 bases at V and 4 bases at J, with 11 bases between the two ends. The CDR3 sequence is 12 residues long. Germline CDR1 and CDR2: LNHNV and YYDKDF (reference sequence). In nucleotides, the CDR3 is TGTGCCACCGGGCAGGGTATCACTGAAGCTTTCTTT. Protein sequence: CATGQGITEAFF.